One and the same sample provided the 5 T cell receptor beta chains below, sequenced in a study of blood T cells in healthy people across ages. Next came a second PCR, run for about 7 to 12 cycles, which used a sample-barcoded 5' primer along with a J-beta primer mix. TCRdb re-analysed the 5' RACE reads in MiXCR, keeping a single row per CDR3 protein. The table has around 1,600,000 distinct CDR3 sequences, less than 45% seen once; the top ten hold around 4%. The sequencing input was blood. Source of these receptors: a woman aged 18-29 years in good health.

This clonotype appeared a few times. This chain links TRBV7-3 with TRBJ2-3, with 12 bases that match TRBD2. Germline V gene sequence: CDR1 SGHTA, CDR2 FQGTGA. The CDR3 extends over 16 amino acids. V lost 4 bases to trimming and J lost 3 bases; unmatched junction nucleotides: 5. CDR3 sequence reads: CASSSQGLAGTDTQYF. CDR3 bases: TGTGCCAGCAGCTCCCAGGGACTAGCGGGTACAGATACGCAGTATTTT.

V and J are TRBV12-3 or TRBV12-4 and TRBJ2-1; a weak D match, TRBD2 (6 bases). V gave up 2 bases and J gave up 8 bases, with 16 bases separating them. This CDR3 contains 15 residues. CDR3 bases: TGTGCCAGCAGTTTATCCGGCGGGAACATCGATGAGCAGTTCTTC. It encodes CASSLSGGNIDEQFF.

The chain uses TRBV20-1 and TRBJ2-2, with D unclear. The ends were cut back, 7 bases at V and 1 base at J, with 10 bases in the middle. The CDR3 extends over 13 amino acids. CDR1 and CDR2 from the germline V gene are DFQATT and SNEGSKA (reference sequence). The chain's CDR3 is CSGVRKNTGELFF. CDR3 DNA: TGCAGTGGGGTCCGGAAGAACACCGGGGAGCTGTTTTTT.

The J gene is TRBJ1-2, the V gene TRBV20-1; TRBD1 matches 10 bases. The CDR3 has 14 amino acids. With V trimmed by 4 bases and J by 2 bases, 4 bases remained unmatched. CDR1 DFQATT and CDR2 SNEGSKA come from the germline V gene (reference sequence). The CDR3 sequence is CSATDRGHNYGYTF. The CDR3 bases are TGCAGTGCTACCGACAGGGGGCACAACTATGGCTACACCTTC.

The chain couples TRBV7-9 to TRBJ1-5, with D unresolved. Germline assignment: CDR1 SEHNR and CDR2 FQNEAQ (reference sequence). V dropped 1 base and J dropped 4 bases, with 11 bases sitting between them. The CDR3 sequence is 15 residues long. The CDR3 nucleotides are TGTGCCAGCAGCTTAGAGAAGGGATTAAATCAGCCCCAGCATTTT. It is translated as CASSLEKGLNQPQHF.